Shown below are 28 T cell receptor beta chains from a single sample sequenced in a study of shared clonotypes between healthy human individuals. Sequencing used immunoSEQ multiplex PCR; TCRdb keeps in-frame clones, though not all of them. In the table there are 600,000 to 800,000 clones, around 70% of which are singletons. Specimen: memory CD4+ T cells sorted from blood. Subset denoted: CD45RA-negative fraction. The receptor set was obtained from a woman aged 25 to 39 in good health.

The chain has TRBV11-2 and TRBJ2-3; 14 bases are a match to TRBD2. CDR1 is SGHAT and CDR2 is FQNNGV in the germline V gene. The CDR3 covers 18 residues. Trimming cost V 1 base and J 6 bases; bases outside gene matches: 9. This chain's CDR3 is CASSLVFATSGRADTQYF. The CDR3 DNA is TGTGCCAGCAGCTTAGTCTTCGCGACTAGCGGGAGGGCGGATACGCAGTATTTT.

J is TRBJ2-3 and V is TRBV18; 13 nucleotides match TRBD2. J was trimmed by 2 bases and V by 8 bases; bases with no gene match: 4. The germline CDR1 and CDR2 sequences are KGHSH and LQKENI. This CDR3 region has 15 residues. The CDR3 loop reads CASAGLAGTTDTQYF. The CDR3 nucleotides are TGTGCCAGCGCGGGACTAGCGGGAACCACAGATACGCAGTATTTT.

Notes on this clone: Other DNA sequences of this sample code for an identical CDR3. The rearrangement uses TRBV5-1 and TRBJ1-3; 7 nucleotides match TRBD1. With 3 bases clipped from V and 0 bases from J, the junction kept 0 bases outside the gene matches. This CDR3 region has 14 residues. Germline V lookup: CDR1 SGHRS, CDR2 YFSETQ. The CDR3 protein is CASSSGGSGNTIYF. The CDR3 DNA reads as TGCGCCAGCAGCTCAGGGGGCTCTGGAAACACCATATATTTT.

This chain's CDR3 is CASSETGEVSQPQHF. CDR3 nucleotide sequence: TGTGCCAGCAGTGAGACAGGGGAGGTATCTCAGCCCCAGCATTTT. This chain connects TRBV6-1 to TRBJ1-5; TRBD1 matches 8 bases. From germline, CDR1 is MNHNS and CDR2 SASEGT. This CDR3 has 15 residues. V trimming: 3 bases; J trimming: 6 bases; junction bases outside the gene matches: 7.

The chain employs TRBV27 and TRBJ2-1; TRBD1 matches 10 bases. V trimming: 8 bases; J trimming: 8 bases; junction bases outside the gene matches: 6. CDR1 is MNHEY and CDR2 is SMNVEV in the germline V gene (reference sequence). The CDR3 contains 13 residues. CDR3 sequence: CASYRDRGHEQFF. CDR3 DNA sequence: TGTGCCAGCTACCGGGACAGGGGACATGAGCAGTTCTTC.

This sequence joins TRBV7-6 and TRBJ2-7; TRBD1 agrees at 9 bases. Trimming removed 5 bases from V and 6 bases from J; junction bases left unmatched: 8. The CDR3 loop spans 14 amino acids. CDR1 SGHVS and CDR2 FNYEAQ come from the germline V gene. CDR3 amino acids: CASSPGQGIGEQYF. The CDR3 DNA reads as TGTGCCAGCAGCCCGGGACAGGGAATAGGCGAGCAGTACTTC.

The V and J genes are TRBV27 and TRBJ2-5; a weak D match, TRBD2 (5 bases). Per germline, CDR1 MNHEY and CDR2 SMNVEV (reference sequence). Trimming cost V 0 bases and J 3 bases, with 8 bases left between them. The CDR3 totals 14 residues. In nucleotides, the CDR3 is TGTGCCAGCAGTTTATCGTGGCGGGAAGAGACCCAGTACTTC. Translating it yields CASSLSWREETQYF.

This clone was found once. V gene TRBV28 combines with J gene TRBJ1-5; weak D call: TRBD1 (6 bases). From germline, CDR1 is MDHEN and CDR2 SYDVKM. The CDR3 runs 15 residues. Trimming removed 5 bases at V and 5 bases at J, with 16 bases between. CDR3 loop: CASSATGTRDQPQHF. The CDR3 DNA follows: TGTGCCAGCAGTGCCACAGGGACTAGGGATCAGCCCCAGCATTTT.

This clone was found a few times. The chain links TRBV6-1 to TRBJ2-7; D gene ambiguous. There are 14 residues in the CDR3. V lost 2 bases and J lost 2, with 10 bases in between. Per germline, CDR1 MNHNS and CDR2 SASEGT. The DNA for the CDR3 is TGTGCCAGCAGTGAACTGAGCAGCCCCTACGAGCAGTACTTC. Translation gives CASSELSSPYEQYF.

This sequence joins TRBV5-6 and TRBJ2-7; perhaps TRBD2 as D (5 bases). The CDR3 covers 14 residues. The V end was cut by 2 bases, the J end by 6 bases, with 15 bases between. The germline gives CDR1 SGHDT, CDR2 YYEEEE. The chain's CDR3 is CASSFPGSPAEQYF. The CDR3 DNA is TGTGCCAGCAGCTTTCCGGGATCCCCGGCCGAGCAGTACTTC.

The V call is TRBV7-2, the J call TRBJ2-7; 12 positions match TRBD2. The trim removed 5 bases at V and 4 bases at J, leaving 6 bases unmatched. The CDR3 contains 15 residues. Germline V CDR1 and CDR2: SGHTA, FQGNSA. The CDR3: CASSTTSGRMYEQYF. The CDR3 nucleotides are TGTGCCAGCAGCACCACTAGCGGGAGGATGTACGAGCAGTACTTC.

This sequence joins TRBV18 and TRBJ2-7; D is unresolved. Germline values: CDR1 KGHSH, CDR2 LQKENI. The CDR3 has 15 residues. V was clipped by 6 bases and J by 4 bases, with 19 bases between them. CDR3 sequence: CASSPRQANSYEQYF. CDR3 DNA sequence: TGTGCCAGCTCCCCCCGCCAGGCCAACTCTTACGAGCAGTACTTC.

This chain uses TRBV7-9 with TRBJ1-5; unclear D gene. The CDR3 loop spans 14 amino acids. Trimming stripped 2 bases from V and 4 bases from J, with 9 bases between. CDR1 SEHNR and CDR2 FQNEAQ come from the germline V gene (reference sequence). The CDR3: CASSLSDGNQPQHF. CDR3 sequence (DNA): TGTGCCAGCAGCTTATCTGACGGAAATCAGCCCCAGCATTTT.

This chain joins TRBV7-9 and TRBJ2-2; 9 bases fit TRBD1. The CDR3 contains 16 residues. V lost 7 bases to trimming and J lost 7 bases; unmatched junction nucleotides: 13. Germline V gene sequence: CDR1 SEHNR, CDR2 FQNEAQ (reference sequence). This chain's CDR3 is CASKMPGQGWGGELFF. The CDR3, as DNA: TGTGCCAGCAAAATGCCGGGACAGGGATGGGGCGGGGAGCTGTTTTTT.

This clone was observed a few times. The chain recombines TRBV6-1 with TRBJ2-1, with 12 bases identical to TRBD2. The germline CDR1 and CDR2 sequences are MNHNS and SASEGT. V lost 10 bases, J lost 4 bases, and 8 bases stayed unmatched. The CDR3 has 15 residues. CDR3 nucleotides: TGTGCCACCCGCTGGACTAGCGGGATATACAATGAGCAGTTCTTC. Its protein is CATRWTSGIYNEQFF.

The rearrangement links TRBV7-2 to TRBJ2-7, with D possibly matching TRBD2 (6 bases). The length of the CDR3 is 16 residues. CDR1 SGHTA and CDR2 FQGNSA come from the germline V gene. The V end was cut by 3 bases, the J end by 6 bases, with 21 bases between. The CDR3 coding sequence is TGTGCCAGCAGCTTTAATCCCCCATTTCGGGGGACCGAGCAGTACTTC. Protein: CASSFNPPFRGTEQYF.

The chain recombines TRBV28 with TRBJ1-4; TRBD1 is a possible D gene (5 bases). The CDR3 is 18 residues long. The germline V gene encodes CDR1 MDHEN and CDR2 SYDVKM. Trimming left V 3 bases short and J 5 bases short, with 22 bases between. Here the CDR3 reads CASSFRETVAVRNEKLFF. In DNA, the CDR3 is TGTGCCAGCAGTTTCCGGGAGACAGTGGCGGTCCGGAATGAAAAACTGTTTTTT.

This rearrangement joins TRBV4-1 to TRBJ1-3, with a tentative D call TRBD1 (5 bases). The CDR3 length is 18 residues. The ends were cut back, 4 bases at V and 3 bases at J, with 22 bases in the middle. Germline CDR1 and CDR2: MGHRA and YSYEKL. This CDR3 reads CASSRTPGRVIIGNTIYF. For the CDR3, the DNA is TGCGCCAGCAGCCGAACACCGGGACGGGTAATAATTGGAAACACCATATATTTT.

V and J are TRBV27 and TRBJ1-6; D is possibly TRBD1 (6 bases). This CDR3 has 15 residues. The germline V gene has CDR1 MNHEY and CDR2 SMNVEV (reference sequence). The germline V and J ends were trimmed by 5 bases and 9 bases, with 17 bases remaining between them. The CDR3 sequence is CASSPQGRYGSPLHF. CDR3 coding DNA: TGTGCCAGCAGTCCCCAGGGGAGATACGGTTCACCCCTCCACTTT.

The CDR3, as DNA: TGTGCCAGCGGTCGTCCCGCTTACAATGAGCAGTTCTTC. Translating gives CASGRPAYNEQFF. The chain combines TRBV5-6 with TRBJ2-1; D unclear. The CDR3 contains 13 residues. Germline CDR1 reads SGHDT; CDR2 reads YYEEEE. V was pared by 7 bases and J by 4 bases, with 12 bases between.

CDR3 loop: CASSFTANEKLFF. The CDR3 coding sequence is TGTGCCAGCAGTTTCACAGCAAATGAAAAACTGTTTTTT. V gene TRBV27 combines with J gene TRBJ1-4; no definite D call. The CDR3 spans 13 residues. V lost 3 bases, J lost 5 bases, and 7 bases lay in between. Germline V gives CDR1 MNHEY, CDR2 SMNVEV (reference sequence).

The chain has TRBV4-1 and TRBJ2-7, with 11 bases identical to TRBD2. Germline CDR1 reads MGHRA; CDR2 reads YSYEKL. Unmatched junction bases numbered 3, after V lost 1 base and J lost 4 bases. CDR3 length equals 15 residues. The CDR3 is CASSQGLAGGYEQYF. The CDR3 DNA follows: TGCGCCAGCAGCCAAGGGTTAGCGGGAGGGTACGAGCAGTACTTC.

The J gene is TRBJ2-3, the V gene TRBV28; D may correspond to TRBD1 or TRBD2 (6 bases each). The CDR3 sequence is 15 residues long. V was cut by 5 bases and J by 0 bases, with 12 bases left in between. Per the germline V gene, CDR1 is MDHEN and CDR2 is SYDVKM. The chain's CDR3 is CASSLTGTSTDTQYF. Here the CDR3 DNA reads TGTGCCAGCAGTCTCACAGGGACTAGCACAGATACGCAGTATTTT.

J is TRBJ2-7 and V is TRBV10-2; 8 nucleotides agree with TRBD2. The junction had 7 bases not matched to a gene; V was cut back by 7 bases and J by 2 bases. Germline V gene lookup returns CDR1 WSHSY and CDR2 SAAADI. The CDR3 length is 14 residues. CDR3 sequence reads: CASIRAGDPYEQYF. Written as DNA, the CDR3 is TGCGCCAGCATAAGAGCGGGAGACCCCTACGAGCAGTACTTC.

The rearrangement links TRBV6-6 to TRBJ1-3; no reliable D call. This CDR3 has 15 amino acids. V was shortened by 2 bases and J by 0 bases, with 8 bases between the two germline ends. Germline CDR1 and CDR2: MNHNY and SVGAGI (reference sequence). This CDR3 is CASSYADLSGNTIYF. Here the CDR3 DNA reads TGTGCCAGCAGTTACGCTGACCTCTCTGGAAACACCATATATTTT.

The CDR3 DNA follows: TGTGCCAGCTCACGGCTCGGCGACGCCTACGAGCAGTACTTC. Its translation is CASSRLGDAYEQYF. V and J are TRBV18 and TRBJ2-7; D not resolved. This CDR3 spans 14 amino acids. V lost 4 bases to trimming and J lost 2 bases, with 12 bases between them. The germline CDR1 and CDR2 sequences are KGHSH and LQKENI.

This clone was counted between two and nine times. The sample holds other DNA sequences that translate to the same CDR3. CDR3 nucleotide sequence: TGCGCCAGCAGCTCACGGACAGGGGACACCGGGGAGCTGTTTTTT. Its protein is CASSSRTGDTGELFF. The chain couples TRBV5-1 to TRBJ2-2; 9 bases are shared with TRBD1. Germline CDR1 and CDR2: SGHRS and YFSETQ. The CDR3 is made up of 15 amino acids. V lost 3 bases and J lost 3; bases outside the gene matches: 3. The full variable domain, completed using reference TRBV5-1 and TRBJ2-2, is KAGVTQTPRYLIKTRGQQVTLSCSPISGHRSVSWYQQTPGQGLQFLFEYFSETQRNKGNFPGRFSGRQFSNSRSEMNVSTLELGDSALYLCASSSRTGDTGELFFGEGSRLTVL.

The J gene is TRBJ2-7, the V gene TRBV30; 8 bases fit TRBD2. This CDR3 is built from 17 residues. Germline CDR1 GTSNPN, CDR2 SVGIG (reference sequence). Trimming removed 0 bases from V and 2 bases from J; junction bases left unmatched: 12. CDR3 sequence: CAWSVHLTSGRTYEQYF. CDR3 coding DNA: TGTGCCTGGAGTGTCCACCTTACTAGCGGCAGAACCTACGAGCAGTACTTC.